This T cell receptor beta chain was recovered during a study of blood T cell repertoires in COVID-19. At the level of the study: Italy, Spain and the United States were the sources of the convalescent and acute COVID-19 samples. T cells, B-cell-depleted T cells, or PBMCs supplied cDNA or gDNA.

The CDR3 consists of 15 residues. Germline V gives CDR1 KGHDR, CDR2 SFDVKD. The ends were cut back, 9 bases at V and 6 bases at J, with 20 bases in the middle. Two negative PCRs, clearance, or symptom resolution were required of recovered Cohort 3 donors. Original processing notes: Amplification from reference gene primers served as the basis for estimated nucleated cell counts. Repertoires were generated with immunoSEQ multiplex PCR, while TCRdb's copy carries only in-frame clones and drops some. The D gene and trimming were derived from the DNA, and the V and J assignments and clone size from that table. There are more than 150,000 clones in the sample; roughly 84% occur only once, and approximately 8.4% lies in the top ten.

The sample consisted of PBMCs or T cells enriched from blood (not recorded which). The rearrangement joins TRBV24-1 to TRBJ1-5; D unclear. The source is a woman aged 45-65 years who had recovered from COVID-19. The CDR3 loop reads CATGPVGGLSQPQHF. The CDR3, as DNA: TGTGCCACCGGCCCCGTCGGAGGGTTGAGTCAGCCCCAGCATTTT.